The clone carrying this T cell receptor beta chain occurred once. Both 60 Vbeta primers and 13 Jbeta primers went into the PCR. Authors' methods: Later work found 80 million or so unique TCR beta chains, with about 10 million shared. Profiled with immunoSEQ multiplex PCR; TCRdb holds only in-frame clones, not every one. V, J and clone size are taken as reported in that table, and D and trimming were inferred from the DNA itself. The data show some 120,000 clones, with 70% to 85% seen just once and almost 3% held by the top ten. The data originate from a study of cytomegalovirus exposure and HLA in healthy donors. The CDR3 sequence is 15 residues long. V dropped 2 bases and J dropped 4 bases, with 11 bases sitting between them. CDR1 and CDR2 from the germline V gene are SEHNR and FQNEAQ (reference sequence).

The source of this sequence is a young woman in good health and CMV-seropositive. What was sequenced was PBMCs. V gene TRBV7-9 combines with J gene TRBJ1-4; D gene ambiguous. CDR3 nucleotides: TGTGCCAGCAGCTTAACTGGTGGTAGTAATGAAAAACTGTTTTTT. Translated, it gives CASSLTGGSNEKLFF.